This TCR beta chain came from a study of blood T cell repertoires in COVID-19. Overall study context: The United States, Italy and Spain supplied acute and convalescent COVID-19 samples.

Sequencing used immunoSEQ multiplex PCR; TCRdb keeps in-frame clones, though not all of them. The sample lists hundreds of thousands of clones, about 90% occurring once. The sample consisted of peripheral blood. The sequence derives from a woman in her seventies with COVID-19, enrolled during active disease.

The CDR3 protein is CASSGTGGFQETQYF. The CDR3 DNA reads TGCGCCAGCAGTGGGACAGGGGGATTCCAAGAGACCCAGTACTTC. The rearrangement joins TRBV4-1 to TRBJ2-5; 11 positions agree with TRBD1. The CDR3 runs 15 residues. V dropped 6 bases and J dropped 1; count of bases not matched to a gene: 4. Germline loops: CDR1 MGHRA, CDR2 YSYEKL.